This paragraph covers one TCR beta chain sequence. Its matching antigen is unknown. This sample was taken from a study of T cell repertoires in ileal Crohn's disease. Study in general: About half of patients got postoperative therapy: 11 thiopurines, approximately 17 anti-TNF.

The table came from immunoSEQ multiplex PCR; TCRdb's copy has only in-frame clones and leaves some out. The top ten clones hold around 10% of a sample with approximately 18,000 clones, over 80% of them seen once. CDR3 size: 13 residues. CDR1 is KGHSH, CDR2 LQKENI, per germline. V shed 2 bases and J shed 1 base, with 5 bases lying between them. The study, taken as a whole, reports: Every patient over 26.8% clonality showed endoscopic recurrence. High-frequency clones were more common in sorted CD8 than CD4 cells.

The chain joins TRBV18 to TRBJ1-1; no clear D gene. The specimen was ileal tissue. The sequence came from an adult with Crohn's disease. DNA for the CDR3: TGTGCCAGCTCACCAACGGGGAACACTGAAGCTTTCTTT. It specifies CASSPTGNTEAFF.